These 7 T cell receptor beta chains share one sample of origin, sequenced in a study of Graves' ophthalmopathy and Graves' hyperthyroidism. Amplified TCR beta CDR3 regions were obtained using RNA transcripts as template. First-round RT-PCR employed HTBI primers, with a second-round multiplex PCR after it. In TCRdb, the multiplex PCR reads were re-called with MiXCR into one record per CDR3 protein. Here the sample spans about 210,000 distinct CDR3 sequences, 29% being singletons. What was sequenced was peripheral blood. These receptors were taken from a man aged 45-65 years with Graves' ophthalmopathy.

This clonotype occurred many times. The gene calls are TRBV28 and TRBJ1-2, with D unclear. The V end lost 5 bases, the J end lost 3 bases, and 13 bases lay between the germline ends. This CDR3 is built from 14 residues. Germline V gene lookup returns CDR1 MDHEN and CDR2 SYDVKM. The CDR3 reads CASSSFERYYGYTF. CDR3 DNA sequence: TGTGCCAGCAGTAGCTTCGAACGGTACTATGGCTACACCTTC.

This clonotype was seen at least ten times. The chain recombines TRBV7-3 with TRBJ2-7; 11 bases align to TRBD1. V trimming: 3 bases; J trimming: 2 bases; junction bases outside the gene matches: 21. The CDR3 totals 21 residues. Germline CDR1 reads SGHTA; CDR2 reads FQGTGA. In DNA form, the CDR3 reads TGTGCCAGCAGCTTTATTATACCCCGGACAGGGGGCGCGGGGCCCCCCTACGAGCAGTACTTC. Translation: CASSFIIPRTGGAGPPYEQYF.

This clonotype was detected ten times or more. The chain joins TRBV28 to TRBJ1-5; D possibly corresponds to TRBD1 (5 bases). The CDR3 is 14 residues long. With 2 bases removed from V and 7 bases from J, the gap between germline ends came to 12 bases. CDR1 is MDHEN, CDR2 SYDVKM, per germline. The CDR3 loop is CASSLQGFGQPQHF. The CDR3 DNA sequence: TGTGCCAGCAGTTTACAGGGTTTTGGGCAGCCCCAGCATTTT.

The rearrangement uses TRBV6-1 and TRBJ2-7; the match to TRBD1 covers 7 bases. V shed 8 bases and J 2 bases; nucleotides not matched to a gene: 6. Germline CDR1 MNHNS, CDR2 SASEGT. CDR3 size: 13 residues. The CDR3 protein is CASYRQGAYEQYF. In nucleotides, the CDR3 is TGTGCCAGCTACCGACAGGGCGCCTACGAGCAGTACTTC.

The chain has TRBV7-2 and TRBJ2-5; no clear D gene. Germline V gene lookup returns CDR1 SGHTA and CDR2 FQGNSA. V was clipped by 2 bases and J by 5 bases, with 9 bases between them. This CDR3 spans 13 amino acids. CDR3 nucleotides: TGTGCCAGCAGCTTATATGTGATGGAGACCCAGTACTTC. This encodes CASSLYVMETQYF.

In this sample, this clonotype turned up a few times. V usage is TRBV6-1 and J usage is TRBJ2-5; 8 bases line up with TRBD2. The CDR3 is 13 residues long. Germline-derived CDR1 and CDR2 are MNHNS and SASEGT. V lost 8 bases and J lost 2; bases outside the gene matches: 4. The CDR3 DNA sequence: TGTGCCAGCGGTGGCGGGAGGCAAGAGACCCAGTACTTC. Its protein is CASGGGRQETQYF.

This clonotype occurred many times. CDR3 region: CASRYGAGLDTEAFF. The CDR3 DNA reads as TGTGCCAGCAGGTATGGGGCAGGGTTGGACACTGAAGCTTTCTTT. This sequence joins TRBV12-3 or TRBV12-4 and TRBJ1-1; tentative D call: TRBD1 (5 bases). V shed 6 bases and J shed 3 bases, with 17 bases lying between them. This CDR3 is 15 amino acids long.